The clone carrying this T cell receptor beta chain has just a few counts. No antigen is known for it. The data originate from a study of CD8 T cells in ankylosing spondylitis. Study observations and caveats: Within matched ankylosing spondylitis synovial fluid, disease-linked clones were reportedly significantly enriched. There was a TCR beta motif, made of several highly homologous variants, that appeared characteristic of ankylosing spondylitis blood. Existing reports had already noted some motif variants in reactive arthritis synovial fluid and blood.

A quantitative 5'-RACE method, one with molecular barcodes, was used to make TCR beta libraries. TCRdb reprocessed the 5' RACE reads via MiXCR and lists one record per CDR3 protein. The profile covers some 840,000 distinct CDR3 sequences, with about 10% appearing a single time and about 0.49% taken by the ten largest. V was trimmed by 6 bases and J by 2 bases, leaving 8 bases between them. The CDR3 spans 13 residues. Germline V gene data show CDR1 as MDHEN and CDR2 as SYDVKM. The sequenced material came from blood, either unsorted or a sorted T cell fraction (not recorded which). The TCR comes from a male donor with ankylosing spondylitis. This chain joins TRBV28 and TRBJ2-1; no clear D. The CDR3 DNA reads as TGTGCCAGCAGGTATGGGACCTACAATGAGCAGTTCTTC. It translates to CASRYGTYNEQFF.